Each of the 26 T cell receptor beta chains below was sequenced from the same sample in a study of shared clonotypes between healthy human individuals. Assay used: immunoSEQ multiplex PCR; TCRdb lists only in-frame clones, some missing. In the table there are roughly 2.4 million clones, roughly 95% of which are singletons. Specimen: naive CD4+ T cells sorted from blood. This sample's subset: CD45RA+ positively selected. The receptors shown here come from a man between 18 and 29 years old in good health.

The rearrangement uses TRBV29-1 and TRBJ1-1; D is unclear. Trimming removed 0 bases from V and 5 bases from J, with 7 bases in between. This CDR3 contains 12 residues. Germline CDR1 and CDR2: SQVTM and ANQGSEA. Written as DNA, the CDR3 is TGCAGCGTTGAAGACCCAAGTACTGAAGCTTTCTTT. This translates into CSVEDPSTEAFF.

This sequence joins TRBV29-1 and TRBJ2-1; 9 bases are a match to TRBD2. This CDR3 comprises 18 residues. V was clipped by 6 bases and J by 2 bases; unmatched bases: 17. Germline V lookup: CDR1 SQVTM, CDR2 ANQGSEA. The CDR3 DNA follows: TGCAGCGTCCCGGCCCGAGGGGAGCGGGAGGTCCCCTACAATGAGCAGTTCTTC. Translation: CSVPARGEREVPYNEQFF.

The V gene is TRBV7-2, the J gene TRBJ2-7, with 13 nucleotides matching TRBD2. CDR1 SGHTA and CDR2 FQGNSA come from the germline V gene. V was clipped by 4 bases and J by 7 bases; unmatched bases: 7. The CDR3 is 15 amino acids. The CDR3 sequence: CASSSIGLAGDEQYF. For the CDR3, the DNA is TGTGCCAGCAGCTCCATCGGACTAGCGGGAGATGAGCAGTACTTC.

This chain uses TRBV7-9 with TRBJ2-7, with TRBD1 identical over 9 bases. V lost 4 bases and J lost 3; bases outside the gene matches: 13. CDR1 and CDR2 from the germline V gene are SEHNR and FQNEAQ (reference sequence). The CDR3 contains 17 residues. The CDR3 nucleotides read TGTGCCAGCAGCTCTCAAACTCCCGGGACAGGGATCTACGAGCAGTACTTC. Amino acid sequence: CASSSQTPGTGIYEQYF. Using reference TRBV7-9 and TRBJ2-7 for the parts outside the CDR3, the full variable domain is DTGVSQNPRHKITKRGQNVTFRCDPISEHNRLYWYRQTLGQGPEFLTYFQNEAQLEKSRLLSDRFSAERPKGSFSTLEIQRTEQGDSAMYLCASSSQTPGTGIYEQYFGPGTRLTVT.

The table lists this clone with a count of one. This rearrangement joins TRBV4-1 to TRBJ2-3; possible D gene TRBD2, 5 bases. The CDR3 length is 15 residues. Germline V lookup: CDR1 MGHRA, CDR2 YSYEKL. The V gene lost 4 bases and the J gene lost 0 bases, with 11 bases spanning the gap. CDR3 region: CASSPGEWSTDTQYF. CDR3 coding DNA: TGCGCCAGCAGCCCCGGGGAGTGGAGCACAGATACGCAGTATTTT.

The chain carries TRBV4-1 and TRBJ1-1, with TRBD1 matching over 8 bases. The germline V gene has CDR1 MGHRA and CDR2 YSYEKL. V was pared by 2 bases and J by 7 bases, with 3 bases of the junction left unmatched. The CDR3 spans 13 residues. DNA of the CDR3: TGCGCCAGCAGCCAACAGGGGGCGGGTGAAGCTTTCTTT. This gives the protein CASSQQGAGEAFF.

This rearrangement joins TRBV30 to TRBJ1-1, with D hard to call. The CDR3 is 12 amino acids. Trimming shortened V by 0 bases and J by 7 bases, and 9 bases separated the two germline ends. Germline CDR1 is GTSNPN and CDR2 is SVGIG (reference sequence). CDR3 amino acids: CAWSVTGYEAFF. CDR3 nucleotide sequence: TGTGCCTGGAGTGTCACGGGCTATGAAGCTTTCTTT.

This chain connects TRBV9 to TRBJ2-3; D gene ambiguous. The CDR3 extends over 15 amino acids. Germline V gene data show CDR1 as SGDLS and CDR2 as YYNGEE. With 0 bases removed from V and 2 bases from J, the gap between germline ends came to 10 bases. The CDR3 region has the DNA TGTGCCAGCAGCGTAGATGTACTTGCCACAGATACGCAGTATTTT. This codes for CASSVDVLATDTQYF.

The V and J genes are TRBV5-3 and TRBJ2-2, with 7 bases lining up with TRBD2. TRBV5-3 is placed among ORFs of uncertain function. With 1 base clipped from V and 1 base from J, the junction kept 7 bases outside the gene matches. CDR3 length: 17 residues. DNA for the CDR3: TGTGCCAGAAGCTTGAGTCTAGCGGAGAAGAACACCGGGGAGCTGTTTTTT. Translated, it gives CARSLSLAEKNTGELFF.

V gene TRBV5-4 combines with J gene TRBJ1-6; D perhaps matches TRBD1 (6 bases). V was pared by 6 bases and J by 7 bases, with 20 bases between. The CDR3 consists of 16 residues. Germline CDR1 and CDR2: SGHNT and YYREEE (reference sequence). CDR3 coding DNA: TGTGCCAGCACCGAGGGAGGGGGTCGGGGAAATTCACCCCTCCACTTT. Encoded protein: CASTEGGGRGNSPLHF.

V is TRBV7-2 and J is TRBJ1-5; no reliable D call. Between the trimmed V and J ends, which lost 6 bases and 6 bases, there was a span of 12 bases. The CDR3 loop spans 13 amino acids. CDR1 is SGHTA, CDR2 FQGNSA, per germline. CDR3 in amino acids: CASSSERGQPQHF. CDR3 sequence (DNA): TGTGCCAGCAGTTCTGAAAGAGGTCAGCCCCAGCATTTT.

The chain couples TRBV11-2 to TRBJ2-7, with TRBD2 matching 15 bases. The CDR3 has 16 residues. Trimming at V came to 5 bases and at J to 5 bases, leaving 7 bases not matched to a gene. Germline V gene data show CDR1 as SGHAT and CDR2 as FQNNGV. The CDR3 DNA is TGTGCCAGCAGCATACCCGGGACTAGCGGGAGGAACGAGCAGTACTTC. It specifies CASSIPGTSGRNEQYF.

The chain combines TRBV4-3 with TRBJ2-3; 9 bases map to TRBD2. This CDR3 has 17 amino acids. The J segment lost 6 bases and the V segment lost 0 bases, leaving 10 bases of the junction unmatched. Germline values: CDR1 LGHNA, CDR2 YSLEER. CDR3 region: CASSQDVASGIPDTQYF. CDR3 nucleotide sequence: TGCGCCAGCAGCCAAGATGTCGCTAGCGGGATACCCGATACGCAGTATTTT.

The rearrangement joins TRBV9 to TRBJ1-4, with 7 bases matching TRBD1. The CDR3 has 16 amino acids. Germline values: CDR1 SGDLS, CDR2 YYNGEE. The V and J ends lost 3 bases and 8 bases, in that order; junction bases with no gene match: 13. Written as DNA, the CDR3 is TGTGCCAGCAGCGACCACTCTACAGGGGTGAAAGAAAAACTGTTTTTT. This translates into CASSDHSTGVKEKLFF.

The chain has TRBV10-3 and TRBJ1-1; unclear D gene. V was clipped by 3 bases and J by 4 bases, with 12 bases between them. There are 14 residues in the CDR3. Germline V gene data show CDR1 as ENHRY and CDR2 as SYGVKD. The CDR3 protein is CAISDGVDGTEAFF. CDR3 coding DNA: TGTGCCATCAGTGACGGGGTTGATGGCACTGAAGCTTTCTTT.

The V and J genes are TRBV29-1 and TRBJ2-3; D perhaps matches TRBD2 (5 bases). Trimming pared 4 bases from V and 4 bases from J, leaving 15 bases between. The CDR3 covers 14 residues. Looked up from germline, CDR1 is SQVTM and CDR2 is ANQGSEA. The CDR3 is CSVAMPWGADTQYF. CDR3 DNA: TGCAGCGTTGCAATGCCCTGGGGAGCAGATACGCAGTATTTT.

The V and J genes are TRBV6-5 and TRBJ2-1, with 8 bases identical to TRBD2. V was clipped by 4 bases and J by 5 bases; unmatched bases: 7. Germline V gives CDR1 MNHEY, CDR2 SVGAGI. The CDR3 runs to 15 residues. The CDR3 sequence: CASSSLGLGNNEQFF. The CDR3 DNA sequence: TGTGCCAGCAGTTCTTTGGGACTAGGAAACAATGAGCAGTTCTTC.

The chain couples TRBV30 to TRBJ2-1; D unclear. Germline V gene lookup returns CDR1 GTSNPN and CDR2 SVGIG (reference sequence). The CDR3 is 14 residues long. The ends were cut back, 3 bases at V and 6 bases at J, with 15 bases in the middle. The CDR3 DNA sequence: TGTGCCTGGAGGAATCCCTACTGGTTCAATGAGCAGTTCTTC. Protein sequence: CAWRNPYWFNEQFF.

V is TRBV13 and J is TRBJ2-7; 8 bases match TRBD1. This CDR3 is 15 amino acids long. Germline V gene data show CDR1 as PRHDT and CDR2 as FYEKMQ (reference sequence). With V trimmed by 4 bases and J by 0 bases, 5 bases remained unmatched. The CDR3 is CASSWDRLSSYEQYF. CDR3 nucleotide sequence: TGTGCCAGCAGCTGGGACAGGCTAAGCTCCTACGAGCAGTACTTC.

The chain couples TRBV30 to TRBJ1-6; 8 bases are a match to TRBD1. This CDR3 region has 13 residues. CDR1 is GTSNPN, CDR2 SVGIG, per germline (reference sequence). With V trimmed by 4 bases and J by 5 bases, 1 base remained unmatched. The chain's CDR3 is CAWTGGNNSPLHF. CDR3 sequence (DNA): TGTGCCTGGACAGGGGGCAATAATTCACCCCTCCACTTT.

The V call is TRBV27, the J call TRBJ2-2; TRBD2 matches 9 bases. The CDR3 spans 15 residues. The junction had 12 bases not matched to a gene; V was cut back by 8 bases and J by 8 bases. Germline V lookup: CDR1 MNHEY, CDR2 SMNVEV (reference sequence). This CDR3 reads CASRKTSGTKGELFF. CDR3 bases: TGTGCCAGCCGAAAGACTAGCGGTACAAAAGGGGAGCTGTTTTTT.

This clone was counted once. The V gene is TRBV5-4, the J gene TRBJ2-3; 8 nucleotides agree with TRBD2. Germline lookup yields CDR1 SGHNT and CDR2 YYREEE (reference sequence). The CDR3 runs 16 residues. With V trimmed by 5 bases and J by 4 bases, 12 bases remained unmatched. This CDR3 reads CASSRIGSGIADTQYF. CDR3 sequence (DNA): TGTGCCAGCAGTAGGATCGGTAGCGGGATTGCAGATACGCAGTATTTT.

In regard to this clone: The sample carries other DNA sequences with the same CDR3. This chain links TRBV30 with TRBJ2-1; D is possibly TRBD2 (6 bases). The CDR3 consists of 13 residues. CDR1 and CDR2 (germline): GTSNPN, SVGIG (reference sequence). Trimming took 0 bases from V and 8 from J, leaving 11 bases between them. CDR3 sequence reads: CAWSVRRGDEQFF. The CDR3 region has the DNA TGTGCCTGGAGTGTAAGGAGGGGCGATGAGCAGTTCTTC.

This clone was recorded only once. The chain joins TRBV15 to TRBJ2-7, with D tentatively TRBD2 (6 bases). Germline V gives CDR1 LNHNV, CDR2 YYDKDF (reference sequence). V was trimmed by 0 bases and J by 1 base, leaving 13 bases between them. The CDR3 is 16 residues long. The CDR3 DNA follows: TGTGCCACCAGCAGAGATCGAACGGGAGTTTCCTACGAGCAGTACTTC. Protein: CATSRDRTGVSYEQYF. Based on the CDR3 plus reference TRBV15 and TRBJ2-7, the full variable domain is DAMVIQNPRYQVTQFGKPVTLSCSQTLNHNVMYWYQQKSSQAPKLLFHYYDKDFNNEADTPDNFQSRRPNTSFCFLDIRSPGLGDTAMYLCATSRDRTGVSYEQYFGPGTRLTVT.

V usage is TRBV27 and J usage is TRBJ1-1; 9 bases map to TRBD1. Germline V gene sequence: CDR1 MNHEY, CDR2 SMNVEV (reference sequence). Unmatched junction bases numbered 5, after V lost 6 bases and J lost 3 bases. The length of the CDR3 is 14 residues. CDR3 DNA sequence: TGTGCCAGCAGCCGAGGACAGGGGTACACTGAAGCTTTCTTT. This sequence encodes CASSRGQGYTEAFF.

The V and J genes are TRBV27 and TRBJ1-5; D possibly corresponds to TRBD1 (5 bases). Germline-derived CDR1 and CDR2 are MNHEY and SMNVEV (reference sequence). This CDR3 has 13 amino acids. The V end lost 2 bases, the J end lost 5 bases, and 7 bases lay between the germline ends. Here the CDR3 DNA reads TGTGCCAGCAGTTTAGCAGGGTATCAGCCCCAGCATTTT. Translation: CASSLAGYQPQHF.